This T cell receptor beta chain comes out of a study of blood T cell repertoires in COVID-19. Across the whole study: COVID-19 samples collected from the United States, Italy and Spain covered acute and convalescent phases. T cells, B-cell-depleted T cells, or PBMCs supplied cDNA or gDNA.

Seattle patients were enrolled during active infection and followed longitudinally. Source study methods: Reference gene primer amplification in the assay estimated nucleated cell counts. Assay: immunoSEQ multiplex PCR; the TCRdb copy retains only in-frame clones and omits some. The DNA was the basis for D and trimming; V, J and clone size are from that table. This table holds about 200,000 clones, around 87% found once. The source material was peripheral blood. This clonotype was obtained from a woman aged 50 to 60 with COVID-19, enrolled during active disease.

The CDR3 here is CASSLSSGQVYSNQPQHF. The CDR3, as DNA: TGTGCCAGCAGCCTCTCTTCGGGACAGGTTTATAGCAATCAGCCCCAGCATTTT. This chain links TRBV7-8 with TRBJ1-5; the match to TRBD1 covers 8 bases. V gave up 5 bases and J gave up 0 bases; unmatched junction bases: 12. The CDR3 has 18 amino acids. The germline V gene has CDR1 SGHVS and CDR2 FQNEAQ.